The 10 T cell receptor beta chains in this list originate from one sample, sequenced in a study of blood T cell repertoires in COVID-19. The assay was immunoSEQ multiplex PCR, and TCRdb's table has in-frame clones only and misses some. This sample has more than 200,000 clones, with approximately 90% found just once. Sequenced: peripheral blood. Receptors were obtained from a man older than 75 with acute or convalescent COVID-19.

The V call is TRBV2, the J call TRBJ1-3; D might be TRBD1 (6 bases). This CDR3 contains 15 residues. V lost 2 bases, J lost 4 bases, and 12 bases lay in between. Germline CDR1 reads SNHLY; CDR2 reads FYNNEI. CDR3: CASSETGTYGNTIYF. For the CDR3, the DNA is TGTGCCAGCAGTGAAACAGGGACCTACGGAAACACCATATATTTT.

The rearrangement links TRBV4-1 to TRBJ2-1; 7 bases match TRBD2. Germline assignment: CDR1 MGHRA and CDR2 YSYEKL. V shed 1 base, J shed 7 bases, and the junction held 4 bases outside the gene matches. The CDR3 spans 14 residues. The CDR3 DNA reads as TGCGCCAGCAGCCAAGCCGGGACTAAAAATGAGCAGTTCTTC. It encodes CASSQAGTKNEQFF.

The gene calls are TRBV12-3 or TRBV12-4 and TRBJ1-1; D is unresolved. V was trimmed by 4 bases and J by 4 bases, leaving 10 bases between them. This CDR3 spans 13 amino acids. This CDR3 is CASSYPGITEAFF. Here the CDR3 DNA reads TGTGCCAGCAGTTACCCAGGCATCACTGAAGCTTTCTTT.

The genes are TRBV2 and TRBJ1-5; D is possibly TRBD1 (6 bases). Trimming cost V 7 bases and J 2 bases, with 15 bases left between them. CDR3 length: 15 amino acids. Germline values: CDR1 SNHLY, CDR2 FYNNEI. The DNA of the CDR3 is TGTGCCAGCAATGCCGGGGGGCTCGGCAATCAGCCCCAGCATTTT. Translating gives CASNAGGLGNQPQHF. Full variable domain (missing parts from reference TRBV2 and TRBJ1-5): EPEVTQTPSHQVTQMGQEVILRCVPISNHLYFYWYRQILGQKVEFLVSFYNNEISEKSEIFDDQFSVERPDGSNFTLKIRSTKLEDSAMYFCASNAGGLGNQPQHFGDGTRLSIL.

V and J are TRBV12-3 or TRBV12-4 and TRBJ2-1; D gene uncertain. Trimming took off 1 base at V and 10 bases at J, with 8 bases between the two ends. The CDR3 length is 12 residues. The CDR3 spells CASSLGTGEQFF. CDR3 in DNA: TGTGCCAGCAGTTTAGGAACCGGGGAGCAGTTCTTC.

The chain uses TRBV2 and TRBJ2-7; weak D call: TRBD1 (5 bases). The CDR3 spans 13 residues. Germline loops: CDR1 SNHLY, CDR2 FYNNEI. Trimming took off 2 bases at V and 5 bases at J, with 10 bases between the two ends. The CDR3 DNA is TGTGCCAGCAGTGAACAGGGTCGACACGAGCAGTACGTC. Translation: CASSEQGRHEQYV.

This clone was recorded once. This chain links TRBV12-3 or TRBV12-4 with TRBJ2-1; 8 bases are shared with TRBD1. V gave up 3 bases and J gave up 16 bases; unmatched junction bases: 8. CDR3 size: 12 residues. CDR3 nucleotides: TGTGCCAGCAGTTTCATCGCCGGGACAGGCTTCTTC. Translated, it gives CASSFIAGTGFF.

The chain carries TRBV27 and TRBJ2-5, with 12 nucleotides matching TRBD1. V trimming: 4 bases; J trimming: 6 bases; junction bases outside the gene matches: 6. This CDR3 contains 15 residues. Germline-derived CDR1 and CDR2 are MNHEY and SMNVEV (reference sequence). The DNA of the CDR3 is TGTGCCAGCAGTTCCGGGACAGGGGGCGCGAAGACCCAGTACTTC. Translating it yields CASSSGTGGAKTQYF.

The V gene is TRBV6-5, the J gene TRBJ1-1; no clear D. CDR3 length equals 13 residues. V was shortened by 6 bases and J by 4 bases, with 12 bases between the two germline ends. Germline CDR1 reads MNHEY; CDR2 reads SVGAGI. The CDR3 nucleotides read TGTGCCAGCAGGCGGGGAGAGGGCACTGAAGCTTTCTTT. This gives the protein CASRRGEGTEAFF.

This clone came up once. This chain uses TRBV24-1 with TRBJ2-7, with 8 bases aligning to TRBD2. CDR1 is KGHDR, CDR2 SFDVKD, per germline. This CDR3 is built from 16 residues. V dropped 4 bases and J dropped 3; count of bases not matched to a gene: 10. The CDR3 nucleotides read TGTGCCACCAGTGAAACCGGGACTAGTGGAGGCTACGAGCAGTACTTC. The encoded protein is CATSETGTSGGYEQYF.